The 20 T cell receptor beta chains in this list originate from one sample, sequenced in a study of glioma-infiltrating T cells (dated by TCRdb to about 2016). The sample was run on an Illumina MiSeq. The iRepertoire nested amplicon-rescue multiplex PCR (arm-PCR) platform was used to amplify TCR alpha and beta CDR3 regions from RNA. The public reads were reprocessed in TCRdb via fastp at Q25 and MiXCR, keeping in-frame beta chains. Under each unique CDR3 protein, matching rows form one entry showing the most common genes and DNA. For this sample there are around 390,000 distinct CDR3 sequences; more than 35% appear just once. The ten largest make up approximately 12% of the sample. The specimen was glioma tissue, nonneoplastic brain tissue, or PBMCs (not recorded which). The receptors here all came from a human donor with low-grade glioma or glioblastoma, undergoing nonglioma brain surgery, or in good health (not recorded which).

CDR3: CASNLTRSNYGYTF. The CDR3 coding sequence is TGTGCCAGCAACCTTACTAGGTCCAACTATGGCTACACCTTC. V is TRBV7-2 and J is TRBJ1-2; D ambiguous. The CDR3 contains 14 residues. Trimming pared 7 bases from V and 2 bases from J, leaving 14 bases between. The germline CDR1 and CDR2 sequences are SGHTA and FQGNSA. Looking up the rest from reference TRBV7-2 and TRBJ1-2 gives the full variable domain: GAGVSQSPSNKVTEKGKDVELRCDPISGHTALYWYRQSLGQGLEFLIYFQGNSAPDKSGLPSDRFSAERTGGSVSTLTIQRTQQEDSAVYLCASNLTRSNYGYTFGSGTRLTVV.

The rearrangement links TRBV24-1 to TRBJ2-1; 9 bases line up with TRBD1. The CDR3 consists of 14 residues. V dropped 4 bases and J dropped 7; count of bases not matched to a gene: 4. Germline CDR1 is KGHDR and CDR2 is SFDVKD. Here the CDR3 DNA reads TGTGCCACCAGTGACTCGGACAGGGGTAATGAGCAGTTCTTC. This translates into CATSDSDRGNEQFF.

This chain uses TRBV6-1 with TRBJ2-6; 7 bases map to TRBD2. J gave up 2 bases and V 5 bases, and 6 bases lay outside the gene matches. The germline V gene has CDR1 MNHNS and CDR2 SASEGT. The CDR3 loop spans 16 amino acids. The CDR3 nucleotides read TGTGCCAGCAGTCCTGGGGGGGGTGCTGGGGCCAACGTCCTGACTTTC. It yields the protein CASSPGGGAGANVLTF.

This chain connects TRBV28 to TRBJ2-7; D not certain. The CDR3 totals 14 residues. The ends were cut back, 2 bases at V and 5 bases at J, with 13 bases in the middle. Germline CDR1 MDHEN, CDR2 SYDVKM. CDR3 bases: TGTGCCAGCAGTTTAGTAGGTGTCCCCCACGAGCAGTACTTC. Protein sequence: CASSLVGVPHEQYF.

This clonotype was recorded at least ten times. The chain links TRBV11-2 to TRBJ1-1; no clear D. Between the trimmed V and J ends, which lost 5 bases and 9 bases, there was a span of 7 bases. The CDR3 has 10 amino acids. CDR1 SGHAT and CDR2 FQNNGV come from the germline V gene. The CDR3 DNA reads TGTGCCAGCAGCACCCGGAAAGCTTTCTTT. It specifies CASSTRKAFF. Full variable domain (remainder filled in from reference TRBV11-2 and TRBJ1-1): EAGVAQSPRYKIIEKRQSVAFWCNPISGHATLYWYQQILGQGPKLLIQFQNNGVVDDSQLPKDRFSAERLKGVDSTLKIQPAKLEDSAVYLCASSTRKAFFGQGTRLTVV.

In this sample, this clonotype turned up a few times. Here the CDR3 reads CASSPGGAGAGEKLFF. The CDR3 DNA reads as TGTGCCAGCAGCCCGGGGGGTGCAGGGGCGGGGGAAAAACTGTTTTTT. The chain employs TRBV7-2 and TRBJ1-4, with a weak D call TRBD1 (6 bases). Looked up from germline, CDR1 is SGHTA and CDR2 is FQGNSA. This CDR3 contains 16 residues. V was pared by 5 bases and J by 8 bases, with 21 bases between.

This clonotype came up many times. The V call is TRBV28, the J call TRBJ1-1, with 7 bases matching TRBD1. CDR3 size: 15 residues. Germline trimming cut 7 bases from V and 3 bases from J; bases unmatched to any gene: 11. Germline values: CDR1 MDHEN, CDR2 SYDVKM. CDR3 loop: CASTSDRSEDTEAFF. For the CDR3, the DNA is TGTGCCAGCACCTCGGACAGGAGCGAGGACACTGAAGCTTTCTTT.

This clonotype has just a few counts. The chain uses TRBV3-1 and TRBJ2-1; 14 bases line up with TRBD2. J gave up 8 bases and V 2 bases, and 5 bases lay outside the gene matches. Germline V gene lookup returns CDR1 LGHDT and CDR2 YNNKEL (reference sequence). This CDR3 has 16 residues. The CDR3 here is CASSQLTSGRAYEQFF. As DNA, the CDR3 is TGTGCCAGCAGCCAACTGACTAGCGGGAGGGCATATGAGCAGTTCTTC.

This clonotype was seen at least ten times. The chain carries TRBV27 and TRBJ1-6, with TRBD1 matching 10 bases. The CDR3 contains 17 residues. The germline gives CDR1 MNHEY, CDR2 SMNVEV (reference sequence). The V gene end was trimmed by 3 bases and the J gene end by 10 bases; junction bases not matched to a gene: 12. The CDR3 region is CASSFSDRGNYLSPLHF. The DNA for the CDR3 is TGTGCCAGCAGTTTCTCGGACAGGGGGAATTATTTGTCACCCCTCCACTTT.

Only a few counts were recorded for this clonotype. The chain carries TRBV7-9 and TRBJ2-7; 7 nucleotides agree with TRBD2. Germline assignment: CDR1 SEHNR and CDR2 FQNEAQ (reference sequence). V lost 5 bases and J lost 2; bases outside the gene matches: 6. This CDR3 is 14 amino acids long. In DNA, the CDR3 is TGTGCCAGCAGCCCCACTAGCGTTCCCTACGAGCAGTACTTC. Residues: CASSPTSVPYEQYF.

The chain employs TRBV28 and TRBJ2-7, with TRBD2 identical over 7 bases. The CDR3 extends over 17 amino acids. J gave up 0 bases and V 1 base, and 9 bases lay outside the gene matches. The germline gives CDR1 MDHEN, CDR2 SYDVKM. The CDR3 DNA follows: TGTGCCAGCAGTTTATACGTGGGGAGCGGGAACTCCTACGAGCAGTACTTC. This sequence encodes CASSLYVGSGNSYEQYF. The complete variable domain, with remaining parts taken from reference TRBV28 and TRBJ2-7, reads DVKVTQSSRYLVKRTGEKVFLECVQDMDHENMFWYRQDPGLGLRLIYFSYDVKMKEKGDIPEGYSVSREKKERFSLILESASTNQTSMYLCASSLYVGSGNSYEQYFGPGTRLTVT.

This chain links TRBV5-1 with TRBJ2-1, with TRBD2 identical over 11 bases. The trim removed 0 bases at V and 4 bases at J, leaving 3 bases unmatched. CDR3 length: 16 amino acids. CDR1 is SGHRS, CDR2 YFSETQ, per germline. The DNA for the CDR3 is TGCGCCAGCAGCTTGGTTTTAGCGGGAGGGTACAATGAGCAGTTCTTC. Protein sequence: CASSLVLAGGYNEQFF.

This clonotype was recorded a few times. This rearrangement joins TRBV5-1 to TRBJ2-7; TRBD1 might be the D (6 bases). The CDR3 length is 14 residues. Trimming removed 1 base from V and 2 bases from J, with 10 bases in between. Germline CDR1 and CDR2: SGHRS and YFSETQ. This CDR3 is CASSLRTEAYEQYF. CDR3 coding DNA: TGCGCCAGCAGCTTGCGGACAGAGGCCTACGAGCAGTACTTC. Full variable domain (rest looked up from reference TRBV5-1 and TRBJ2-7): KAGVTQTPRYLIKTRGQQVTLSCSPISGHRSVSWYQQTPGQGLQFLFEYFSETQRNKGNFPGRFSGRQFSNSRSEMNVSTLELGDSALYLCASSLRTEAYEQYFGPGTRLTVT.

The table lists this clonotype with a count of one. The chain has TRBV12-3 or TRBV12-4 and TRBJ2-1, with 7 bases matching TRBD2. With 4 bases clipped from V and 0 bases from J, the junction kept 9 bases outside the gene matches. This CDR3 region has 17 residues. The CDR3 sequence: CASSSPSSGSSYNEQFF. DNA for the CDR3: TGTGCCAGCAGTTCCCCTTCTAGCGGAAGCTCCTACAATGAGCAGTTCTTC.

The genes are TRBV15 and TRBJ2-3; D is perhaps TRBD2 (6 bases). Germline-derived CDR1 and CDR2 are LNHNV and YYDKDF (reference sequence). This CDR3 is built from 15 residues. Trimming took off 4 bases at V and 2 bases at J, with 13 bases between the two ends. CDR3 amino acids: CATSMEGNPTDTQYF. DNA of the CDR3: TGTGCCACCAGCATGGAGGGAAACCCCACAGATACGCAGTATTTT.

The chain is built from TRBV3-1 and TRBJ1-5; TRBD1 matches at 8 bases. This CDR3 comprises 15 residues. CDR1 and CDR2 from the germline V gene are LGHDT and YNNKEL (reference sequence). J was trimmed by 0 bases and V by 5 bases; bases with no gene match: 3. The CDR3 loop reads CASSWGQDSNQPQHF. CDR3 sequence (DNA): TGTGCCAGCAGCTGGGGACAGGATAGCAATCAGCCCCAGCATTTT.

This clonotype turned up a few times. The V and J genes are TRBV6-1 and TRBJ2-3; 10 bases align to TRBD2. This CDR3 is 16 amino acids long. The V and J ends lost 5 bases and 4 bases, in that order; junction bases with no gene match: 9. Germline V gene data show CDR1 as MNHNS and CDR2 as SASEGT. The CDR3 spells CASSLIGGLASDTQYF. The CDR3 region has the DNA TGTGCCAGCAGTTTAATCGGGGGACTAGCGTCAGATACGCAGTATTTT.

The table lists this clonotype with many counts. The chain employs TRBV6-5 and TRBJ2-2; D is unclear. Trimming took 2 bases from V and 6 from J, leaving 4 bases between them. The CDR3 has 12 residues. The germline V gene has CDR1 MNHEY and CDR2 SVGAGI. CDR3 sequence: CASSYGAGELFF. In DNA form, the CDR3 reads TGTGCCAGCAGTTACGGCGCCGGGGAGCTGTTTTTT.

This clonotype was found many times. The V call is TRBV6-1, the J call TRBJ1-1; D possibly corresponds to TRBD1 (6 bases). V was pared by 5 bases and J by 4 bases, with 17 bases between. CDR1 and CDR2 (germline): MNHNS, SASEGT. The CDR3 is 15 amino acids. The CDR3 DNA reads TGTGCCAGCAGTTACGTACTCCAAGGGGGCACTGAAGCTTTCTTT. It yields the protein CASSYVLQGGTEAFF.

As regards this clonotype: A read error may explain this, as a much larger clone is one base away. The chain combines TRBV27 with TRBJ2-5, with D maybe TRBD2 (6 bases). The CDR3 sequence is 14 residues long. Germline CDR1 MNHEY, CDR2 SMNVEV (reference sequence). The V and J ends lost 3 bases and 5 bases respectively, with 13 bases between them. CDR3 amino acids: CASSFTTSVETQYF. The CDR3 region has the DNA TGTGCCAGCAGTTTTACGACTAGTGTGGAGACCCAGTACTTC.